This T cell receptor (beta chain) stems from a study of molecular identifiers for immune sequencing clone quantification. Study-level results: Whereas clones above 20 RNA copies held under 1% of naive-cell molecules, they held over 97% of effector molecules. Reports indicate spiked Jurkat TCR RNA from one cell could be found among some 980,000 naive cells.

V trimming: 6 bases; J trimming: 3 bases; junction bases outside the gene matches: 7. CDR1 is SEHNR, CDR2 FQNEAQ, per germline (reference sequence). This CDR3 has 16 amino acids. The table lists this clonotype with many counts. The antigen is not known. Methods described previously were used for bulk TCR libraries, and listed TCR primers were applied. TCRdb re-called the PCR reads with MiXCR, one entry per CDR3 protein. The data show some 12,000 distinct CDR3 sequences, with approximately 15% seen just once and 1.5% to 2% held by the top ten. J is TRBJ2-2 and V is TRBV7-9, with 10 positions matching TRBD1. The sequence was obtained from a human donor in good health. Some libraries in this study had Jurkat cell RNA spiked in. The sample taken for sequencing was naive CD8+ T cells from blood, with Jurkat cell RNA spiked in. Subset in this sample: FACS-sorted CD8+CD4-CCR7+CD45RA+ naive T cells. The CDR3 sequence: CASSYDRGRHTGELFF. The CDR3 coding sequence is TGTGCCAGCAGTTACGACAGGGGGCGACACACCGGGGAGCTGTTTTTT.